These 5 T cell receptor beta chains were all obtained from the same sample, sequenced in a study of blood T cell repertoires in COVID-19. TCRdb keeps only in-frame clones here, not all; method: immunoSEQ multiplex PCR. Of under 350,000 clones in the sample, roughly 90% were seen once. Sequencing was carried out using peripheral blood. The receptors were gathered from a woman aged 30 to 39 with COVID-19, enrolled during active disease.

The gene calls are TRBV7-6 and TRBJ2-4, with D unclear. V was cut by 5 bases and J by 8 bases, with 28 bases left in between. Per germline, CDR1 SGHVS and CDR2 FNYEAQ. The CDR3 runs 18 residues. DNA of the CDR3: TGTGCCAGCAGCACACCACTGATGTTGTTTCTGTCGGGTGACATTCAGTACTTC. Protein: CASSTPLMLFLSGDIQYF.

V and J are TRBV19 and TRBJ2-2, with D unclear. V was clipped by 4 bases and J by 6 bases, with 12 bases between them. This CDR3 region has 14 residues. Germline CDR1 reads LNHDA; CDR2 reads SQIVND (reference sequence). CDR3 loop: CASSNPNFSGELFF. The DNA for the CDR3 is TGTGCCAGTAGTAACCCCAACTTCTCCGGGGAGCTGTTTTTT.

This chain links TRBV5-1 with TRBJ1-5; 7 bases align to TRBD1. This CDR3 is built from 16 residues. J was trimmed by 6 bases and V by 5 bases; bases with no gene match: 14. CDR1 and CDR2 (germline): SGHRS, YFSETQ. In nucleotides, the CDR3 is TGCGCCAGCAGTCTTCCTCAGGGGGTGAGGCTTCAGCCCCAGCATTTT. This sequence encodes CASSLPQGVRLQPQHF. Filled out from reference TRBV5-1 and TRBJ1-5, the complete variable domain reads KAGVTQTPRYLIKTRGQQVTLSCSPISGHRSVSWYQQTPGQGLQFLFEYFSETQRNKGNFPGRFSGRQFSNSRSEMNVSTLELGDSALYLCASSLPQGVRLQPQHFGDGTRLSIL.

The CDR3 region has the DNA TGTGCCAGCAGCGCCCAGGGCCGGTATCCGTTCTTC. This sequence encodes CASSAQGRYPFF. J is TRBJ2-1 and V is TRBV7-9; possibly TRBD1 for D (5 bases). V lost 5 bases to trimming and J lost 15 bases, with 17 bases between them. The length of the CDR3 is 12 residues. The germline V gene has CDR1 SEHNR and CDR2 FQNEAQ (reference sequence). The complete variable domain, with remaining parts taken from reference TRBV7-9 and TRBJ2-1, reads DTGVSQNPRHKITKRGQNVTFRCDPISEHNRLYWYRQTLGQGPEFLTYFQNEAQLEKSRLLSDRFSAERPKGSFSTLEIQRTEQGDSAMYLCASSAQGRYPFFGPGTRLTVL.

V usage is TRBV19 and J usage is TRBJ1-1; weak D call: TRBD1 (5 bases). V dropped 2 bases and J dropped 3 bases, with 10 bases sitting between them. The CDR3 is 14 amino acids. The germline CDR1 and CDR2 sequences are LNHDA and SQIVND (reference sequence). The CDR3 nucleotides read TGTGCCAGTAGTATAATTACAGGAGACACTGAAGCTTTCTTT. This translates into CASSIITGDTEAFF.